The 18 T cell receptor beta chains presented below share a single source sample, sequenced in a study of blood T cell repertoires in COVID-19. The assay was immunoSEQ multiplex PCR, and TCRdb's table has in-frame clones only and misses some. The sample shows 65,000 to 70,000 clones, around three quarters of them seen only once. The sample taken for sequencing was peripheral blood. These receptors came from a man aged 55 to 70 with acute or convalescent COVID-19.

A note on this clone: At one boundary the junction diverges from the germline segment, which might be a read error. The chain recombines TRBV2 with TRBJ2-7; D is ambiguous. This CDR3 region has 15 residues. CDR1 SNHLY and CDR2 FYNNEI come from the germline V gene. CDR3 sequence: CASRIPKTPSFEQYF. The CDR3 DNA is TGTGCCAGCAGGATCCCTAAGACTCCTTCCTTCGAGCAGTACTTC.

V usage is TRBV4-1 and J usage is TRBJ2-7; 10 bases align to TRBD1. CDR3 size: 18 residues. Germline values: CDR1 MGHRA, CDR2 YSYEKL. Trimming took 2 bases from V and 5 from J; bases not matched to a gene: 15. CDR3 region: CASSQRERGTGVVDEQYF. The CDR3 coding sequence is TGCGCCAGCAGCCAAAGAGAGAGGGGGACAGGGGTGGTTGACGAGCAGTACTTC.

This chain uses TRBV7-2 with TRBJ2-1; weak D call: TRBD2 (6 bases). The CDR3 has 15 amino acids. CDR1 is SGHTA and CDR2 is FQGNSA in the germline V gene. Trimming pared 4 bases from V and 0 bases from J, leaving 10 bases between. CDR3 bases: TGTGCCAGCAGCTGGGGGGAGAGCTCCTACAATGAGCAGTTCTTC. Translation: CASSWGESSYNEQFF. The whole variable domain, filled in from reference TRBV7-2 and TRBJ2-1, reads GAGVSQSPSNKVTEKGKDVELRCDPISGHTALYWYRQSLGQGLEFLIYFQGNSAPDKSGLPSDRFSAERTGGSVSTLTIQRTQQEDSAVYLCASSWGESSYNEQFFGPGTRLTVL.

The rearrangement uses TRBV18 and TRBJ2-7, with D possibly being TRBD2 (6 bases). V lost 4 bases to trimming and J lost 3 bases, with 19 bases between them. The CDR3 length is 16 residues. Germline V gene sequence: CDR1 KGHSH, CDR2 LQKENI. This CDR3 reads CASSLVGRDGGYEQYF. The CDR3 nucleotides are TGTGCCAGCTCACTCGTAGGCAGGGACGGGGGCTACGAGCAGTACTTC.

The gene calls are TRBV5-8 and TRBJ2-7; 7 positions match TRBD1. The trim removed 4 bases at V and 1 base at J, leaving 2 bases unmatched. CDR3 length: 13 residues. In germline, CDR1 is SGHTS, CDR2 YDEGEE. CDR3 DNA sequence: TGTGCCAGCAGCCGGGACAGATCCTACGAGCAGTACTTC. Protein product: CASSRDRSYEQYF.

The chain is built from TRBV11-3 and TRBJ2-7; 7 nucleotides match TRBD2. V trimming: 3 bases; J trimming: 1 base; junction bases outside the gene matches: 3. This CDR3 comprises 14 residues. CDR1 SGHNT and CDR2 YENEEA come from the germline V gene. In nucleotides, the CDR3 is TGTGCCAGCAGCTTGCGGGGGAATTCCTACGAGCAGTACTTC. Amino acid sequence: CASSLRGNSYEQYF.

V gene TRBV10-3 combines with J gene TRBJ2-1; no reliable D call. V was shortened by 3 bases and J by 5 bases, with 11 bases between the two germline ends. From germline, CDR1 is ENHRY and CDR2 SYGVKD. The CDR3 has 14 residues. In DNA, the CDR3 is TGTGCCATCAGTGAAAAGACACTTAACAATGAGCAGTTCTTC. Residues: CAISEKTLNNEQFF.

This chain links TRBV10-1 with TRBJ2-1; D is unclear. V was shortened by 4 bases and J by 0 bases, with 4 bases between the two germline ends. CDR3 size: 13 residues. The germline gives CDR1 WNHNN, CDR2 SYGVQD (reference sequence). CDR3 amino acids: CASSGSSYNEQFF. DNA for the CDR3: TGCGCCAGCAGTGGGAGCTCCTACAATGAGCAGTTCTTC.

The chain combines TRBV5-5 with TRBJ2-2, with 9 nucleotides matching TRBD1. Trimming removed 4 bases from V and 1 base from J; junction bases left unmatched: 14. CDR1 and CDR2 (germline): SGHKS, YYEKEE (reference sequence). The CDR3 covers 19 residues. For the CDR3, the DNA is TGTGCCAGCAGCATCCGGGGACAGGGCCTCGGAGTGAACACCGGGGAGCTGTTTTTT. This gives the protein CASSIRGQGLGVNTGELFF.

This clone showed up just a few times. The rearrangement joins TRBV24-1 to TRBJ2-7, with 9 bases fitting TRBD1. V gave up 3 bases and J gave up 1 base; unmatched junction bases: 3. Germline CDR1 is KGHDR and CDR2 is SFDVKD. CDR3 length: 15 amino acids. CDR3 sequence reads: CATSDGGTGSYEQYF. The CDR3 DNA follows: TGTGCCACCAGTGATGGCGGGACAGGGTCCTACGAGCAGTACTTC.

The chain links TRBV7-9 to TRBJ1-2, with 8 bases fitting TRBD1. J gave up 4 bases and V 1 base, and 5 bases lay outside the gene matches. CDR3 length equals 15 residues. Germline CDR1 SEHNR, CDR2 FQNEAQ (reference sequence). For the CDR3, the DNA is TGTGCCAGCAGCTTAGTTCAGGGGGCCATCTATGGCTACACCTTC. This translates into CASSLVQGAIYGYTF.

J is TRBJ2-1 and V is TRBV4-1, with TRBD2 matching over 13 bases. CDR3 size: 17 residues. CDR1 MGHRA and CDR2 YSYEKL come from the germline V gene. The V and J ends lost 6 bases and 4 bases, in that order; junction bases with no gene match: 9. Here the CDR3 reads CASRQWLTSGGYNEQFF. The CDR3 nucleotides are TGCGCCAGCAGACAATGGTTGACTAGCGGGGGGTACAATGAGCAGTTCTTC.

This chain uses TRBV7-8 with TRBJ1-6; the match to TRBD1 covers 7 bases. Per germline, CDR1 SGHVS and CDR2 FQNEAQ. The CDR3 loop spans 15 amino acids. Unmatched junction bases numbered 3, after V lost 1 base and J lost 6 bases. CDR3 nucleotide sequence: TGTGCCAGCAGCTTAGGTCAGGGGGGTAATTCACCCCTCCACTTT. It codes for CASSLGQGGNSPLHF.

This chain links TRBV18 with TRBJ1-1; 7 bases are a match to TRBD1. From germline, CDR1 is KGHSH and CDR2 LQKENI. CDR3 length equals 14 residues. With 2 bases clipped from V and 5 bases from J, the junction kept 5 bases outside the gene matches. The CDR3 region has the DNA TGTGCCAGCTCACCAATTACAGGGGTAACTGAAGCTTTCTTT. As protein: CASSPITGVTEAFF.

The J gene is TRBJ1-3, the V gene TRBV29-1; D is possibly TRBD1 (6 bases). Trimming took 2 bases from V and 3 from J, leaving 14 bases between them. This CDR3 contains 15 residues. Germline V gene data show CDR1 as SQVTM and CDR2 as ANQGSEA. CDR3 nucleotides: TGCAGCGTTGAATCGGGGGGCAGGGATGGAAACACCATATATTTT. Translating gives CSVESGGRDGNTIYF.

This chain joins TRBV11-2 and TRBJ1-3, with D unresolved. V lost 7 bases to trimming and J lost 2 bases, with 15 bases between them. The germline V gene encodes CDR1 SGHAT and CDR2 FQNNGV. The CDR3 runs 15 residues. In DNA, the CDR3 is TGTGCCAGCATCACCGACTACAACACTGGAAACACCATATATTTT. Translating gives CASITDYNTGNTIYF.

The rearrangement links TRBV4-3 to TRBJ1-2; 12 nucleotides line up with TRBD1. The CDR3 covers 19 residues. V dropped 0 bases and J dropped 4; count of bases not matched to a gene: 12. Germline loops: CDR1 LGHNA, CDR2 YSLEER. CDR3 nucleotide sequence: TGCGCCAGCAGCCAAGATGGGGGACAGGGGGCGTATCACGGCTATGGCTACACCTTC. Encoded protein: CASSQDGGQGAYHGYGYTF.

The genes are TRBV14 and TRBJ2-3; 10 nucleotides align to TRBD1. Germline trimming cut 3 bases from V and 5 bases from J; bases unmatched to any gene: 2. Germline V gene lookup returns CDR1 SGHDN and CDR2 FVKESK. This CDR3 comprises 14 residues. In DNA, the CDR3 is TGTGCCAGCAGCCATTGGACAGGGGGAGATACGCAGTATTTT. It encodes CASSHWTGGDTQYF.